The source of this T cell receptor (beta chain) is a study of response to subunit inactivated influenza vaccine. There are many counts of this clonotype. In TCRdb, the RT-PCR reads were re-called with MiXCR into one record per CDR3 protein. This sample has 700,000 to 900,000 distinct CDR3 sequences; 21% occur once, and the top ten carry roughly a tenth. V was trimmed by 7 bases and J by 7 bases, leaving 19 bases between them. Germline values: CDR1 MDHEN, CDR2 SYDVKM. The CDR3 sequence is 14 residues long. The sequences come from PBMCs from blood, collected about 5 days after vaccination. The rearrangement links TRBV28 to TRBJ1-2, with D uncertain. This clonotype originated in a man aged 50 to 59 who received an inactivated influenza vaccine. The CDR3 nucleotides read TGTGCCAGCAACCAGGCCCCGGGGAGAAGTGGCTACACCTTC. Translating gives CASNQAPGRSGYTF.